This T cell receptor (beta chain) came from a study of blood T cell repertoires in COVID-19. On the study more broadly: Researchers got acute and convalescent COVID-19 samples from the United States, Italy and Spain. T cells, B-cell-depleted T cells, or PBMCs provided the cDNA or gDNA that served as material.

In the original processing: Cell counts per sample came from amplifying reference gene primers. Sequenced by immunoSEQ multiplex PCR; TCRdb stores in-frame clones only, minus some. The V and J calls and clone size are taken from that table; D and trimming were inferred from the DNA. The sample carries roughly 100,000 clones, about 90% recorded once. The germline V gene encodes CDR1 SGHAT and CDR2 FQNNGV. V was clipped by 2 bases and J by 3 bases, with 10 bases between them. The CDR3 consists of 15 residues. Material: peripheral blood. The chain employs TRBV11-2 and TRBJ1-4; TRBD1 is a possible D gene (5 bases). The clonotype was recovered from a human donor in a cohort sampled during active COVID-19. CDR3 DNA sequence: TGTGCCAGCAGCTTAAGGGGCTCGTCTAATGAAAAACTGTTTTTT. Translated: CASSLRGSSNEKLFF.